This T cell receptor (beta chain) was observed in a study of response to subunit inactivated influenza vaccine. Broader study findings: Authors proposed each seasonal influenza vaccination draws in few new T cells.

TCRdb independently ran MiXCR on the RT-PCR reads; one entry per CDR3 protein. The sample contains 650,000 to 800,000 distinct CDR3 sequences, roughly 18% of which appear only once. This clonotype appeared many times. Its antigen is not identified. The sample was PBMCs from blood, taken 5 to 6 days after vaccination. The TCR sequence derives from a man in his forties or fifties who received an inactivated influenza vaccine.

The CDR3 region has the DNA TGTGCCAGCAGCTTCTCAGGGCTTCCCGGAGATTCACCCCTCCACTTT. It specifies CASSFSGLPGDSPLHF. This chain uses TRBV5-5 with TRBJ1-6; the D gene is possibly TRBD1 (5 bases). The germline CDR1 and CDR2 sequences are SGHKS and YYEKEE (reference sequence). The germline V and J ends were trimmed by 2 bases and 8 bases, with 17 bases remaining between them. The length of the CDR3 is 16 residues.